Each of the 27 T cell receptor beta chains below was sequenced from the same sample in a study of neoadjuvant anti-PD-1 for oral cavity cancer. The data were produced by immunoSEQ multiplex PCR, yet TCRdb's version contains in-frame clones alone and is incomplete. This sample has 65,000 to 95,000 clones, with roughly 80% found just once. The sequencing used PBMCs, collected before nivolumab (anti-PD-1) treatment. The source of these receptors is a person aged 35 to 85 with oral cavity squamous cell carcinoma.

This sequence joins TRBV6-5 and TRBJ2-7; no clear D. The CDR3 sequence is 15 residues long. V lost 0 bases to trimming and J lost 0 bases, with 9 bases between them. Germline V gives CDR1 MNHEY, CDR2 SVGAGI. The CDR3 protein is CASSYSPSLSYEQYF. CDR3 DNA: TGTGCCAGCAGTTACTCCCCCAGCCTCTCCTACGAGCAGTACTTC.

CDR3: CASSLGAAEGNEQFF. Here the CDR3 DNA reads TGTGCCAGCAGCTTAGGGGCAGCAGAAGGGAATGAGCAGTTCTTC. The V gene is TRBV7-8, the J gene TRBJ2-1; D gene unclear. The length of the CDR3 is 15 residues. Between the trimmed V and J ends, which lost 1 base and 7 bases, there was a span of 14 bases. CDR1 SGHVS and CDR2 FQNEAQ come from the germline V gene.

This clone was seen once. The rearrangement joins TRBV5-1 to TRBJ1-1; D perhaps matches TRBD1 (6 bases). The V and J ends lost 6 bases and 0 bases respectively, with 12 bases between them. Germline V gene lookup returns CDR1 SGHRS and CDR2 YFSETQ. The CDR3 is made up of 14 amino acids. The CDR3 protein is CASTRGGMNTEAFF. For the CDR3, the DNA is TGCGCCAGCACCCGAGGGGGGATGAACACTGAAGCTTTCTTT.

The chain recombines TRBV5-1 with TRBJ2-3; the D call may be TRBD1 or TRBD2 (5 bases each). This CDR3 has 15 residues. V shed 2 bases and J shed 4 bases, with 14 bases lying between them. The germline V gene has CDR1 SGHRS and CDR2 YFSETQ. CDR3 nucleotide sequence: TGCGCCAGCAGCTTTGAGGGGTCGAACCCAGATACGCAGTATTTT. Amino acids: CASSFEGSNPDTQYF.

V usage is TRBV30 and J usage is TRBJ1-1; no clear D. The CDR3 is made up of 15 amino acids. The V end lost 6 bases, the J end lost 5 bases, and 22 bases lay between the germline ends. In germline, CDR1 is GTSNPN, CDR2 SVGIG (reference sequence). CDR3 sequence: CACQIRPPSGTEAFF. CDR3 coding DNA: TGTGCCTGCCAAATCCGGCCCCCCTCGGGAACTGAAGCTTTCTTT.

The genes are TRBV10-2 and TRBJ1-5; D is ambiguous. Deletions cut 0 bases from V and 3 bases from J, with 9 bases between. Germline assignment: CDR1 WSHSY and CDR2 SAAADI. This CDR3 spans 15 amino acids. The CDR3 loop is CASSESRQDNQPQHF. The CDR3 DNA sequence: TGCGCCAGCAGTGAGTCTCGGCAGGACAATCAGCCCCAGCATTTT.

V and J are TRBV11-2 and TRBJ1-4; D gene uncertain. Trimming removed 3 bases from V and 14 bases from J, with 13 bases in between. The CDR3 sequence is 12 residues long. Germline values: CDR1 SGHAT, CDR2 FQNNGV. The CDR3 DNA follows: TGTGCCAGCAGCTTCTCTAATGAAATCCTGTTTTTT. Translating gives CASSFSNEILFF.

The chain recombines TRBV10-3 with TRBJ2-1; 10 nucleotides agree with TRBD2. The trim removed 3 bases at V and 10 bases at J, leaving 12 bases unmatched. There are 16 residues in the CDR3. Looked up from germline, CDR1 is ENHRY and CDR2 is SYGVKD. CDR3 sequence reads: CAISEVTSGVGGEQFF. CDR3 nucleotides: TGTGCCATCAGTGAAGTCACTAGCGGGGTCGGAGGAGAGCAGTTCTTC.

The chain's CDR3 is CASSESVAGSETQYF. The CDR3 DNA reads TGCGCCAGCAGTGAGTCAGTAGCGGGGTCAGAGACCCAGTACTTC. The chain couples TRBV10-2 to TRBJ2-5, with TRBD2 identical over 8 bases. This CDR3 region has 15 residues. CDR1 is WSHSY, CDR2 SAAADI, per germline. J lost 4 bases, V lost 0 bases, and 4 bases had no gene match.

V gene TRBV2 combines with J gene TRBJ1-1, with D perhaps TRBD1 (5 bases). Trimming removed 0 bases at V and 7 bases at J, with 15 bases between. The V gene's germline CDR1 is SNHLY and CDR2 FYNNEI. The CDR3 totals 15 residues. CDR3 in amino acids: CASSEALVLGREAFF. The CDR3 DNA sequence: TGTGCCAGCAGTGAAGCGCTGGTCCTGGGACGTGAAGCTTTCTTT. Variable domain in full (rest from reference TRBV2 and TRBJ1-1): EPEVTQTPSHQVTQMGQEVILRCVPISNHLYFYWYRQILGQKVEFLVSFYNNEISEKSEIFDDQFSVERPDGSNFTLKIRSTKLEDSAMYFCASSEALVLGREAFFGQGTRLTVV.

The rearrangement joins TRBV7-6 to TRBJ2-7, with 7 bases fitting TRBD1. Germline V gene sequence: CDR1 SGHVS, CDR2 FNYEAQ. The CDR3 totals 15 residues. Trimming removed 5 bases from V and 3 bases from J; junction bases left unmatched: 10. For the CDR3, the DNA is TGTGCCAGCAGCCCGTCCCCCACAGGGGACTACGAGCAGTACTTC. This codes for CASSPSPTGDYEQYF. The whole variable domain, remainder taken from reference TRBV7-6 and TRBJ2-7, is GAGVSQSPRYKVTKRGQDVALRCDPISGHVSLYWYRQALGQGPEFLTYFNYEAQQDKSGLPNDRFSAERPEGSISTLTIQRTEQRDSAMYRCASSPSPTGDYEQYFGPGTRLTVT.

This rearrangement joins TRBV19 to TRBJ2-3; D is perhaps TRBD2 (5 bases). Trimming removed 2 bases at V and 7 bases at J, with 13 bases between. The CDR3 loop spans 14 amino acids. Germline V gene lookup returns CDR1 LNHDA and CDR2 SQIVND (reference sequence). CDR3 loop: CASSIFQDSNTQYF. CDR3 sequence (DNA): TGTGCCAGTAGTATATTCCAGGACTCGAATACGCAGTATTTT.

This chain joins TRBV11-1 and TRBJ2-7; possibly TRBD1 for D (6 bases). The length of the CDR3 is 15 residues. V was pared by 6 bases and J by 2 bases, with 17 bases between. Germline assignment: CDR1 SGHAT and CDR2 FQDESV (reference sequence). The CDR3 reads CASSPTGTLTYEQYF. CDR3 DNA: TGTGCCAGCAGTCCGACAGGAACCTTGACCTACGAGCAGTACTTC.

The chain carries TRBV6-1 and TRBJ2-3; 14 bases map to TRBD2. CDR3 length equals 15 residues. In germline, CDR1 is MNHNS, CDR2 SASEGT. The J segment lost 5 bases and the V segment lost 6 bases, leaving 4 bases of the junction unmatched. The CDR3 reads CASSGLAGGIDTQYF. The DNA of the CDR3 is TGTGCCAGCAGCGGACTAGCGGGAGGTATAGATACGCAGTATTTT.

The chain carries TRBV4-1 and TRBJ2-5; the match to TRBD2 covers 12 bases. Germline V gene lookup returns CDR1 MGHRA and CDR2 YSYEKL. This CDR3 region has 15 residues. J gave up 5 bases and V 1 base, and 2 bases lay outside the gene matches. The CDR3 DNA follows: TGCGCCAGCAGCCAAGGGACTAGCGGGACCGAGACCCAGTACTTC. Translating it yields CASSQGTSGTETQYF.

The chain carries TRBV4-2 and TRBJ2-7; 7 bases map to TRBD2. The V gene end was trimmed by 1 base and the J gene end by 7 bases; junction bases not matched to a gene: 13. CDR1 LGHNA and CDR2 YNFKEQ come from the germline V gene. This CDR3 contains 16 residues. The CDR3 sequence: CASSQARTAGVREQYF. CDR3 coding DNA: TGTGCCAGCAGCCAAGCCCGGACGGCGGGAGTGAGGGAGCAGTACTTC.

The chain recombines TRBV7-2 with TRBJ2-1; D gene uncertain. With 2 bases removed from V and 13 bases from J, the gap between germline ends came to 12 bases. Germline V CDR1 and CDR2: SGHTA, FQGNSA. This CDR3 is 12 amino acids long. As DNA, the CDR3 is TGTGCCAGCAGCTTAATCGACGACTCCCAGTTCTTC. Amino acids: CASSLIDDSQFF. Full variable domain (outside the CDR3, taken from reference TRBV7-2 and TRBJ2-1): GAGVSQSPSNKVTEKGKDVELRCDPISGHTALYWYRQSLGQGLEFLIYFQGNSAPDKSGLPSDRFSAERTGGSVSTLTIQRTQQEDSAVYLCASSLIDDSQFFGPGTRLTVL.

The chain carries TRBV28 and TRBJ1-1; 9 nucleotides agree with TRBD1. The V gene end was trimmed by 3 bases and the J gene end by 1 base; junction bases not matched to a gene: 3. The CDR3 extends over 15 amino acids. Germline V gene data show CDR1 as MDHEN and CDR2 as SYDVKM. This chain's CDR3 is CASSFTGGANTEAFF. Written as DNA, the CDR3 is TGTGCCAGCAGTTTCACAGGGGGCGCGAACACTGAAGCTTTCTTT.

The chain has TRBV10-3 and TRBJ2-3, with a possible D match to TRBD2 (6 bases). V lost 4 bases to trimming and J lost 0 bases, with 11 bases between them. The germline gives CDR1 ENHRY, CDR2 SYGVKD. CDR3 length: 15 residues. CDR3 region: CAISGTSPSTDTQYF. In DNA form, the CDR3 reads TGTGCCATCAGTGGTACTAGCCCTAGCACAGATACGCAGTATTTT.

This clone was seen more than once but under ten times. This chain links TRBV29-1 with TRBJ2-2; 9 bases line up with TRBD2. CDR1 SQVTM and CDR2 ANQGSEA come from the germline V gene. The CDR3 consists of 15 residues. Trimming cost V 7 bases and J 0 bases; bases outside gene matches: 6. CDR3 sequence reads: CSGVAGATNTGELFF. CDR3 DNA sequence: TGCAGCGGGGTAGCGGGAGCAACGAACACCGGGGAGCTGTTTTTT.

This clone was seen a handful of times. The chain links TRBV5-1 to TRBJ2-6; unclear D gene. The CDR3 is made up of 17 amino acids. Trimming removed 0 bases from V and 0 bases from J, with 10 bases in between. Germline CDR1 reads SGHRS; CDR2 reads YFSETQ. For the CDR3, the DNA is TGCGCCAGCAGCTTGGAGGCGATAGGCTCTGGGGCCAACGTCCTGACTTTC. The encoded protein is CASSLEAIGSGANVLTF.

This clone came up a few times. The chain links TRBV6-1 to TRBJ2-3, with D perhaps TRBD2 (5 bases). This CDR3 spans 14 amino acids. Trimming cost V 0 bases and J 1 base, with 5 bases left between them. CDR1 is MNHNS, CDR2 SASEGT, per germline. The CDR3 spells CASSEASGTDTQYF. The CDR3 region has the DNA TGTGCCAGCAGTGAAGCTAGCGGCACAGATACGCAGTATTTT.

This chain joins TRBV4-2 and TRBJ1-1; tentative D call: TRBD1 (6 bases). From germline, CDR1 is LGHNA and CDR2 YNFKEQ. V was clipped by 5 bases and J by 6 bases, with 28 bases between them. The CDR3 extends over 18 amino acids. CDR3 coding DNA: TGTGCCAGCAGCTACTCCGCTCAAACAGGGTCATACGGGGCTGAAGCTTTCTTT. Translation gives CASSYSAQTGSYGAEAFF.

The chain has TRBV30 and TRBJ2-3, with no clear D. Trimming took off 2 bases at V and 3 bases at J, with 9 bases between the two ends. Per the germline V gene, CDR1 is GTSNPN and CDR2 is SVGIG (reference sequence). CDR3 length: 13 amino acids. CDR3 nucleotide sequence: TGTGCCTGGAGTTCCCTGGGGACAGATACGCAGTATTTT. This gives the protein CAWSSLGTDTQYF.

This clone was seen a single time. This sequence joins TRBV10-2 and TRBJ2-3; weak D call: TRBD2 (5 bases). The V end lost 6 bases, the J end lost 4 bases, and 17 bases lay between the germline ends. The CDR3 is 15 residues long. Germline assignment: CDR1 WSHSY and CDR2 SAAADI. The CDR3 DNA sequence: TGCGCCAGCAGACCGAGCAGCGGTGGCGCAGATACGCAGTATTTT. Residues: CASRPSSGGADTQYF.

This clone was counted a few times. The chain is built from TRBV6-5 and TRBJ2-7, with D maybe TRBD1 (6 bases). Germline CDR1 is MNHEY and CDR2 is SVGAGI. Trimming removed 2 bases at V and 7 bases at J, with 15 bases between. The CDR3 sequence is 14 residues long. CDR3 nucleotide sequence: TGTGCCAGCAGTTACATGCCGACAGGAACGGAGCAGTACTTC. Residues: CASSYMPTGTEQYF.

V usage is TRBV5-1 and J usage is TRBJ1-1; no firm D call. V lost 0 bases to trimming and J lost 3 bases, with 12 bases between them. The CDR3 totals 15 residues. Germline CDR1 SGHRS, CDR2 YFSETQ. The CDR3 nucleotides read TGCGCCAGCAGCTTGGGTCAGTTGGATGACACTGAAGCTTTCTTT. This codes for CASSLGQLDDTEAFF. Based on the CDR3 plus reference TRBV5-1 and TRBJ1-1, the full variable domain is KAGVTQTPRYLIKTRGQQVTLSCSPISGHRSVSWYQQTPGQGLQFLFEYFSETQRNKGNFPGRFSGRQFSNSRSEMNVSTLELGDSALYLCASSLGQLDDTEAFFGQGTRLTVV.